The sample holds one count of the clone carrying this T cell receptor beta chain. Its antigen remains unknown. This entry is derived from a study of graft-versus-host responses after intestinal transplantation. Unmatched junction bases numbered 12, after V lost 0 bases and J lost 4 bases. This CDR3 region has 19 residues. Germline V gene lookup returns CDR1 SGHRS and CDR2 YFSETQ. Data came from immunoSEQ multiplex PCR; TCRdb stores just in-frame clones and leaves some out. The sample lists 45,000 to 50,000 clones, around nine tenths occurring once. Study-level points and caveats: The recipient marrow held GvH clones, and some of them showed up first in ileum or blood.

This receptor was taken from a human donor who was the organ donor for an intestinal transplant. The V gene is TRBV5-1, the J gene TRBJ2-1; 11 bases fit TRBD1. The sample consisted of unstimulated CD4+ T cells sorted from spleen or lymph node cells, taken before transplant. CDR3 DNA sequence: TGCGCCAGCAGCTTGGTGTTGGGTGGGACAGGGGGAGTATACAATGAGCAGTTCTTC. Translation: CASSLVLGGTGGVYNEQFF. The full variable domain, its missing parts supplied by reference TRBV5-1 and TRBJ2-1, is KAGVTQTPRYLIKTRGQQVTLSCSPISGHRSVSWYQQTPGQGLQFLFEYFSETQRNKGNFPGRFSGRQFSNSRSEMNVSTLELGDSALYLCASSLVLGGTGGVYNEQFFGPGTRLTVL.